This is a list of T cell receptor beta chains from one sample in a study of cytomegalovirus exposure and HLA in healthy donors. TCRdb keeps only in-frame clones here, not all; method: immunoSEQ multiplex PCR. Here the sample spans some 87,000 clones, 55% to 75% being singletons. The sample consisted of PBMCs. Source of these receptors: a woman aged 45-60 years in good health and CMV-seropositive. The conserved cysteine and the conserved F or W are not part of the CDR3 here.

>13|TRBJ1-5|TRBV28
ASRLGGLNNQPQH
>12|TRBJ2-7|TRBV9
ASSAGTELYEQY
>12|TRBJ1-2|TRBV27
ASSTETGASGYT
>14|-|TRBV28
ASSGDRGLTKNIQY
>15|TRBJ2-3|TRBV5-1
ASSPSGTRSSVDTQY
>10|TRBJ1-5|TRBV27
ASRNRDQPHH
>13|TRBJ1-1|TRBV2
ASRGQGGENTEAF
>12|TRBJ2-6|TRBV7-9
ASSPKVGENVLT
>11|TRBJ1-5|TRBV30
AWTDRTGQPQH
>13|TRBJ2-3|TRBV4-3
ASSTPGHNTDTQY
>11|TRBJ2-7|TRBV13
ASSPYGPERQY
>13|TRBJ1-1|TRBV5-1
ASSLGLTQYTEAF
>11|TRBJ2-7|TRBV28
ASSRDRGDEQY
>17|TRBJ2-6|TRBV18
ASSPLSSPGFSGANVLT
>14|TRBJ2-1|TRBV7-9
ASSLGRTSVDNEQF
>17|TRBJ1-6|TRBV4-1
ASSQDNEWEGSYNSPLH
>12|TRBJ1-2|TRBV5-1
ASSLRQGGYGYT
>11|TRBJ2-1|TRBV19
ASSMAGFDEQF
>12|TRBJ1-1|TRBV9
ASSVSSGSTEAF
>14|TRBJ1-5|TRBV2
ASSEPGGRGLQPQH
>15|TRBJ1-5|TRBV21-1
ASSKRSEGLPNQPQH
>16|TRBJ2-2|TRBV11-2
ASSRGLAGGIGTGELF